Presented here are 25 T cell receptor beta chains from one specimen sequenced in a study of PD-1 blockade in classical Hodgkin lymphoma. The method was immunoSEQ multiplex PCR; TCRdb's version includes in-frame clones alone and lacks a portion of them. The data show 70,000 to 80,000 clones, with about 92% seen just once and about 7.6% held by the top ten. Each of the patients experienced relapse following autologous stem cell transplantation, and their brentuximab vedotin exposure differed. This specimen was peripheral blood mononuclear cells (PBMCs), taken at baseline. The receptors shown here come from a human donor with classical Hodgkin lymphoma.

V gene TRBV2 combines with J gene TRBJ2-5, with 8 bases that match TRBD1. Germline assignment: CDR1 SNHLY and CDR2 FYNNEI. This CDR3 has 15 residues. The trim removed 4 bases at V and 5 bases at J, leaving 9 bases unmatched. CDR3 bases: TGTGCCAGCAGTGGAGACAGGGGAGTTGGCGAGACCCAGTACTTC. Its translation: CASSGDRGVGETQYF.

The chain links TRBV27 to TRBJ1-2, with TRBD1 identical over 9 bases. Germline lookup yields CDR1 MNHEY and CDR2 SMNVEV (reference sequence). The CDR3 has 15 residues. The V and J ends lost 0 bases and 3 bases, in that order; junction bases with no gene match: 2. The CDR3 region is CASSLSDRGHYGYTF. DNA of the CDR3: TGTGCCAGCAGTTTATCGGACAGGGGCCACTATGGCTACACCTTC.

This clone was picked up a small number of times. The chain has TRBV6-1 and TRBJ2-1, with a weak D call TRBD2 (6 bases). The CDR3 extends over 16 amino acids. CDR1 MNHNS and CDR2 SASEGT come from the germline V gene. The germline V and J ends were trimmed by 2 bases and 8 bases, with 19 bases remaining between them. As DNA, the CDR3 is TGTGCCAGCAGTGAAAACCCCTCGCGGAGGGGAGATGAGCAGTTCTTC. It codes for CASSENPSRRGDEQFF.

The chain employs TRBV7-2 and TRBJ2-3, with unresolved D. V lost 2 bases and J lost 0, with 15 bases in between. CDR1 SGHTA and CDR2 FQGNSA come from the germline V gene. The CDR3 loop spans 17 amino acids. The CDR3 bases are TGTGCCAGCAGCTTATCGCTGGGGTTCGCTAGCACAGATACGCAGTATTTT. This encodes CASSLSLGFASTDTQYF.

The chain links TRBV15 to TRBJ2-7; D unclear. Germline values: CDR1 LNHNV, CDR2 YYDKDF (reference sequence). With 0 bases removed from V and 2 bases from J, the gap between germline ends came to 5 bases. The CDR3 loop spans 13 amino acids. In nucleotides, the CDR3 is TGTGCCACCAGCAGAGAAAACACCTACGAGCAGTACTTC. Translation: CATSRENTYEQYF.

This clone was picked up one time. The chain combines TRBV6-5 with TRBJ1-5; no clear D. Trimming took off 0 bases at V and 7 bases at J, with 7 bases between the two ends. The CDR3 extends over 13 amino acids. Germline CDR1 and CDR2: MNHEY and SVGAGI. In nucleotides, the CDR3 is TGTGCCAGCAGTTACTCATCGGGCCAGCCCCAGCATTTT. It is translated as CASSYSSGQPQHF.

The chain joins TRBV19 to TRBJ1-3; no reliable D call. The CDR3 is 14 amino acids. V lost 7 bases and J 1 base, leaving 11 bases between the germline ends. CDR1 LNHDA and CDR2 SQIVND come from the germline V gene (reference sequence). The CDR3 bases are TGTGCCAGTAAGGACTTACCGTCTGGAAACACCATATATTTT. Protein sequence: CASKDLPSGNTIYF. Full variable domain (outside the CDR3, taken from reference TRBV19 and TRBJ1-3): DGGITQSPKYLFRKEGQNVTLSCEQNLNHDAMYWYRQDPGQGLRLIYYSQIVNDFQKGDIAEGYSVSREKKESFPLTVTSAQKNPTAFYLCASKDLPSGNTIYFGEGSWLTVV.

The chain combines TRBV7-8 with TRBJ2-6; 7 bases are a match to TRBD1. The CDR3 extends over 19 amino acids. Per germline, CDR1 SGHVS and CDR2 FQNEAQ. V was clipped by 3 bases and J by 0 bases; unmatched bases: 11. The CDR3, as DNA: TGTGCCAGCAGCTTTTCTGTGACAGGGCTTGACTCTGGGGCCAACGTCCTGACTTTC. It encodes CASSFSVTGLDSGANVLTF.

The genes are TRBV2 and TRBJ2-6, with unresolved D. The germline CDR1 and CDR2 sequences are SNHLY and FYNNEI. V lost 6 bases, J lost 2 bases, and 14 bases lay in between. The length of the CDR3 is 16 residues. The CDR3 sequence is CASRVTLDTGANVLTF. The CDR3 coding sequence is TGTGCCAGCAGGGTAACATTAGATACTGGGGCCAACGTCCTGACTTTC.

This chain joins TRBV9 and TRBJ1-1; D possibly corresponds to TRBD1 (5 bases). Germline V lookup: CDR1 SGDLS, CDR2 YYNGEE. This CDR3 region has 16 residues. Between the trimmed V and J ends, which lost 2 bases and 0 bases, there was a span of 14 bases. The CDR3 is CASSVWGSDMNTEAFF. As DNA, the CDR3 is TGTGCCAGCAGCGTGTGGGGGTCCGATATGAACACTGAAGCTTTCTTT.

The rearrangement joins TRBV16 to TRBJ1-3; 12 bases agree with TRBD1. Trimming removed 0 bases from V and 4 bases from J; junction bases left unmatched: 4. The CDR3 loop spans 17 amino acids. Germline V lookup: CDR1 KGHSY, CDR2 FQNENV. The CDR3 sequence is CASSQSGDRGRGNTIYF. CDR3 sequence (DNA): TGTGCCAGCAGCCAATCGGGGGACAGGGGGCGCGGAAACACCATATATTTT.

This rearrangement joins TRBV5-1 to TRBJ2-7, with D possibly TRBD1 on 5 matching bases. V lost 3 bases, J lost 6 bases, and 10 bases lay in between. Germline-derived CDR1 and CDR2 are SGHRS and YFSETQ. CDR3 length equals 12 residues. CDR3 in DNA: TGCGCCAGCAGCTCAAGGGGCCCCGAGCAGTACTTC. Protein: CASSSRGPEQYF.

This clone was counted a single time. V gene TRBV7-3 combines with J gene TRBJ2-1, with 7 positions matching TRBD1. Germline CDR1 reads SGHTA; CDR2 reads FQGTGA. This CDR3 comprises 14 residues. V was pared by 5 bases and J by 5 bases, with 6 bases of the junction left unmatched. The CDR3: CASSPRDRNNEQFF. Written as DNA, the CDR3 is TGTGCCAGCAGCCCACGGGACAGAAACAATGAGCAGTTCTTC.

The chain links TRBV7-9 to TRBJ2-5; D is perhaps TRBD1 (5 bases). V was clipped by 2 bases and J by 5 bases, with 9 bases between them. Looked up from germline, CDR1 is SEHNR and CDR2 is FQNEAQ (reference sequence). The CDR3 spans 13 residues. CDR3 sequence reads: CASSLLGVETQYF. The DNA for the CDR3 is TGTGCCAGCAGCTTATTAGGGGTTGAGACCCAGTACTTC.

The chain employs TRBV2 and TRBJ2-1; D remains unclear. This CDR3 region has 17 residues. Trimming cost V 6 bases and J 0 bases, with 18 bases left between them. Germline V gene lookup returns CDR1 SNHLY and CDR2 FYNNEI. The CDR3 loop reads CASSPRHGESSYNEQFF. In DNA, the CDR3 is TGTGCCAGCAGCCCAAGGCATGGAGAGAGCTCCTACAATGAGCAGTTCTTC.

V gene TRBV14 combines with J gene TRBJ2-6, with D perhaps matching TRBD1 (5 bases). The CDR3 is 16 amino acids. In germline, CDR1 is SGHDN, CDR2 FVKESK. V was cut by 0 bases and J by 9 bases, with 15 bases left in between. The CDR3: CASSQERKTAFNVLTF. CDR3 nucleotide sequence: TGTGCCAGCAGCCAAGAGCGTAAGACAGCCTTCAACGTCCTGACTTTC.

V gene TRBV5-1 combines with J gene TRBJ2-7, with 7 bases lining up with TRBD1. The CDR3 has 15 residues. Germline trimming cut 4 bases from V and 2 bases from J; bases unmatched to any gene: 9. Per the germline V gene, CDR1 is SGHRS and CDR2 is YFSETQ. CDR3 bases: TGCGCCAGCAGCGATAACAGGGGTTCTGCCTACGAGCAGTACTTC. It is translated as CASSDNRGSAYEQYF.

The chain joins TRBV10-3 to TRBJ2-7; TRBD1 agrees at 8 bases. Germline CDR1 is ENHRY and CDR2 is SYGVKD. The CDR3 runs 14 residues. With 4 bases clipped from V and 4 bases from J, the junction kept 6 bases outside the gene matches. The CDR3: CAISGTGKGYEQYF. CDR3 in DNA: TGTGCCATCAGTGGGACAGGGAAAGGTTACGAGCAGTACTTC.

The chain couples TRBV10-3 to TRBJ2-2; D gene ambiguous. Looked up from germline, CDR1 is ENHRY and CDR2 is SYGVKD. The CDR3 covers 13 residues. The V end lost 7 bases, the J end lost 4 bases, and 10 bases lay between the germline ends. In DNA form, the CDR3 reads TGTGCCATCACCTGGGAAGGCACCGGGGAGCTGTTTTTT. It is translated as CAITWEGTGELFF.

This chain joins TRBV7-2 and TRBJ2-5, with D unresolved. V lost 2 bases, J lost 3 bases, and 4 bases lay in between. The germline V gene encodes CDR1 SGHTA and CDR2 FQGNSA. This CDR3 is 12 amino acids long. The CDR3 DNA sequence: TGTGCCAGCAGCTTAAAGAAAGAGACCCAGTACTTC. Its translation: CASSLKKETQYF.

The CDR3 DNA follows: TGTGCCAGCAGCCTCCGAGGAAGGGGCCCGCAAGGGGGGGAGACCCAGTACTTC. Protein product: CASSLRGRGPQGGETQYF. J is TRBJ2-5 and V is TRBV7-9; D possibly uses TRBD1 or TRBD2 (6 bases each). This CDR3 comprises 18 residues. V was trimmed by 5 bases and J by 5 bases, leaving 27 bases between them. Germline CDR1 and CDR2: SEHNR and FQNEAQ (reference sequence).

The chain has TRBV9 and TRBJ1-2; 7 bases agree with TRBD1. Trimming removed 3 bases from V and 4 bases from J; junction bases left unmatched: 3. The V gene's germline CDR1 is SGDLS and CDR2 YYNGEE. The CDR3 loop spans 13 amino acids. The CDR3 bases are TGTGCCAGCAGCGCTTGGGACAGCTATGGCTACACCTTC. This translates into CASSAWDSYGYTF.

CDR3 residues: CSVGWGRTQETQYF. CDR3 sequence (DNA): TGCAGCGTTGGGTGGGGACGGACCCAAGAGACCCAGTACTTC. The gene calls are TRBV29-1 and TRBJ2-5, with D tentatively TRBD1 or TRBD2 (5 bases each). Germline-derived CDR1 and CDR2 are SQVTM and ANQGSEA. Deletions cut 4 bases from V and 1 base from J, with 13 bases between. The CDR3 is 14 amino acids. Full variable domain (missing parts from reference TRBV29-1 and TRBJ2-5): SAVISQKPSRDICQRGTSLTIQCQVDSQVTMMFWYRQQPGQSLTLIATANQGSEATYESGFVIDKFPISRPNLTFSTLTVSNMSPEDSSIYLCSVGWGRTQETQYFGPGTRLLVL.

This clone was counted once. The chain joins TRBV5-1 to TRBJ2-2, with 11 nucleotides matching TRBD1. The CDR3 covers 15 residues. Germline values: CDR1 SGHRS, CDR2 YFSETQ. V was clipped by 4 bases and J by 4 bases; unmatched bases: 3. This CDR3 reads CASSMDRGLTGELFF. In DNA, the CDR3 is TGCGCCAGCAGCATGGACAGGGGGCTCACCGGGGAGCTGTTTTTT.

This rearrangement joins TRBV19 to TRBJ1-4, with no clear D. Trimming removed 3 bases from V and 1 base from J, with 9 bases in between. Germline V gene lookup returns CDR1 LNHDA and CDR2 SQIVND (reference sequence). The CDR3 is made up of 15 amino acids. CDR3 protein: CASSITVETNEKLFF. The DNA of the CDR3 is TGTGCCAGTAGTATCACCGTAGAAACTAATGAAAAACTGTTTTTT.